Following are 28 T cell receptor beta chains from one sample sequenced in a study of shared clonotypes between healthy human individuals. Assay used: immunoSEQ multiplex PCR; TCRdb lists only in-frame clones, some missing. The sample comprises some 2,400,000 clones, 95% of which are singletons, and 0.13% rests with the top ten. The sequencing sample was made of naive CD4+ T cells sorted from blood. Subset: CD45RA+ positively selected. The receptors come from a man between 18 and 29 years old in good health.

This chain connects TRBV18 to TRBJ1-2, with D unclear. CDR1 and CDR2 (germline): KGHSH, LQKENI. The V end lost 3 bases, the J end lost 7 bases, and 15 bases lay between the germline ends. The CDR3 is 14 residues long. CDR3: CASSPSGKDGGYTF. In nucleotides, the CDR3 is TGTGCCAGCTCACCTTCCGGGAAGGACGGTGGCTACACCTTC.

V and J are TRBV5-1 and TRBJ1-4; possible D gene TRBD1, 5 bases. V was trimmed by 0 bases and J by 0 bases, leaving 12 bases between them. Germline V gene sequence: CDR1 SGHRS, CDR2 YFSETQ. The CDR3 length is 17 residues. The CDR3 DNA reads TGCGCCAGCAGCTTGGGGCCGGGGGAATCAACTAATGAAAAACTGTTTTTT. Protein sequence: CASSLGPGESTNEKLFF.

V is TRBV27 and J is TRBJ1-2, with 9 bases fitting TRBD1. The CDR3 spans 15 residues. Germline V lookup: CDR1 MNHEY, CDR2 SMNVEV (reference sequence). The J segment lost 7 bases and the V segment lost 6 bases, leaving 12 bases of the junction unmatched. The CDR3 nucleotides read TGTGCCAGCAGCCCTTTCCCACAGGGGGCCTTTGGCTACACCTTC. Translated: CASSPFPQGAFGYTF.

The genes are TRBV7-9 and TRBJ2-7; the match to TRBD1 covers 9 bases. With 5 bases clipped from V and 6 bases from J, the junction kept 11 bases outside the gene matches. Germline-derived CDR1 and CDR2 are SEHNR and FQNEAQ (reference sequence). This CDR3 is built from 15 residues. CDR3 amino acids: CASSRPGTGRGEQYF. The DNA for the CDR3 is TGTGCCAGCAGCCGCCCCGGGACAGGGCGCGGCGAGCAGTACTTC. Full variable domain (missing parts from reference TRBV7-9 and TRBJ2-7): DTGVSQNPRHKITKRGQNVTFRCDPISEHNRLYWYRQTLGQGPEFLTYFQNEAQLEKSRLLSDRFSAERPKGSFSTLEIQRTEQGDSAMYLCASSRPGTGRGEQYFGPGTRLTVT.

The rearrangement links TRBV9 to TRBJ2-3; 10 nucleotides match TRBD1. The CDR3 sequence is 15 residues long. J was trimmed by 4 bases and V by 4 bases; bases with no gene match: 6. Per the germline V gene, CDR1 is SGDLS and CDR2 is YYNGEE. The CDR3 protein is CASSTRQGAPDTQYF. In nucleotides, the CDR3 is TGTGCCAGCAGCACCAGACAGGGGGCACCAGATACGCAGTATTTT.

The chain has TRBV6-5 and TRBJ2-7, with a possible D match to TRBD2 (6 bases). CDR1 and CDR2 (germline): MNHEY, SVGAGI. The CDR3 extends over 14 amino acids. With 0 bases removed from V and 3 bases from J, the gap between germline ends came to 9 bases. This CDR3 reads CASSYSEGNYEQYF. CDR3 DNA sequence: TGTGCCAGCAGTTACTCGGAGGGGAACTACGAGCAGTACTTC.

This clone is a singleton in its sample. The rearrangement joins TRBV2 to TRBJ2-4; TRBD1 might be the D (6 bases). Trimming pared 4 bases from V and 4 bases from J, leaving 14 bases between. In germline, CDR1 is SNHLY, CDR2 FYNNEI. CDR3 length equals 15 residues. The CDR3 sequence is CASSADRGSKNIQYF. In DNA, the CDR3 is TGTGCCAGCAGTGCGGACAGAGGGTCAAAAAACATTCAGTACTTC.

The CDR3 region is CASSPPTGAVTEAFF. The CDR3 DNA follows: TGTGCCAGCTCACCACCGACAGGCGCGGTCACTGAAGCTTTCTTT. The V call is TRBV18, the J call TRBJ1-1, with D possibly being TRBD1 (6 bases). Germline V gene lookup returns CDR1 KGHSH and CDR2 LQKENI. The CDR3 runs to 15 residues. V was cut by 0 bases and J by 4 bases, with 12 bases left in between.

The chain carries TRBV2 and TRBJ2-1; D remains unclear. V shed 5 bases and J shed 0 bases, with 17 bases lying between them. Germline CDR1 is SNHLY and CDR2 is FYNNEI. The CDR3 extends over 17 amino acids. In DNA form, the CDR3 reads TGTGCCAGCAGTCGAAAGGTGGCCGCCAGCTCCTACAATGAGCAGTTCTTC. As protein: CASSRKVAASSYNEQFF.

V is TRBV28 and J is TRBJ1-1, with a possible D match to TRBD1 (5 bases). This CDR3 region has 14 residues. From germline, CDR1 is MDHEN and CDR2 SYDVKM. The V and J ends lost 5 bases and 5 bases respectively, with 15 bases between them. CDR3 region: CASSLSGGTTEAFF. CDR3 DNA: TGTGCCAGCAGTCTCTCGGGGGGGACGACTGAAGCTTTCTTT.

The chain employs TRBV27 and TRBJ1-4; D ambiguous. CDR1 MNHEY and CDR2 SMNVEV come from the germline V gene (reference sequence). The CDR3 has 14 amino acids. Trimming removed 5 bases at V and 8 bases at J, with 15 bases between. The CDR3 DNA reads as TGTGCCAGCAGTCGCCGGTTGGATGCGGAAAAACTGTTTTTT. It translates to CASSRRLDAEKLFF.

This chain uses TRBV7-6 with TRBJ2-2; possible D gene TRBD2, 5 bases. Trimming left V 5 bases short and J 8 bases short, with 12 bases between. Germline V CDR1 and CDR2: SGHVS, FNYEAQ. CDR3 length: 13 amino acids. The CDR3 is CASSQYTRGELFF. The CDR3 DNA follows: TGTGCCAGCAGCCAATATACTAGGGGGGAGCTGTTTTTT. Using reference TRBV7-6 and TRBJ2-2 for the parts outside the CDR3, the full variable domain is GAGVSQSPRYKVTKRGQDVALRCDPISGHVSLYWYRQALGQGPEFLTYFNYEAQQDKSGLPNDRFSAERPEGSISTLTIQRTEQRDSAMYRCASSQYTRGELFFGEGSRLTVL.

This clone was counted once. The chain joins TRBV9 to TRBJ1-5, with 7 bases aligning to TRBD1. Losses at the gene ends were 3 bases for V and 1 base for J; bases not matched to a gene: 4. The CDR3 totals 15 residues. Germline CDR1 SGDLS, CDR2 YYNGEE. The CDR3 coding sequence is TGTGCCAGCAGCGCGCAACAGGGGAGCAATCAGCCCCAGCATTTT. Amino acid sequence: CASSAQQGSNQPQHF.

This rearrangement joins TRBV9 to TRBJ2-3, with TRBD2 as a possible D gene (5 bases). Trimming took 0 bases from V and 2 from J, leaving 10 bases between them. The CDR3 length is 15 residues. Germline CDR1 SGDLS, CDR2 YYNGEE. CDR3 in amino acids: CASSVDLADTDTQYF. Written as DNA, the CDR3 is TGTGCCAGCAGCGTAGATCTAGCAGACACAGATACGCAGTATTTT.

This chain joins TRBV5-1 and TRBJ1-5; D uncertain. The CDR3 contains 16 residues. In germline, CDR1 is SGHRS, CDR2 YFSETQ. V dropped 5 bases and J dropped 0 bases, with 15 bases sitting between them. In DNA, the CDR3 is TGCGCCAGCAGACGTACCCCAGATAATAGCAATCAGCCCCAGCATTTT. Its protein is CASRRTPDNSNQPQHF.

The chain recombines TRBV6-1 with TRBJ2-7; D is ambiguous. This CDR3 spans 13 amino acids. Trimming took 4 bases from V and 5 from J, leaving 12 bases between them. In germline, CDR1 is MNHNS, CDR2 SASEGT. DNA for the CDR3: TGTGCCAGCAGTGTCCTGATGGGGAACGAGCAGTACTTC. This sequence encodes CASSVLMGNEQYF.

V gene TRBV5-1 combines with J gene TRBJ2-3, with TRBD1 identical over 7 bases. Trimming cost V 4 bases and J 4 bases; bases outside gene matches: 6. Germline V gene lookup returns CDR1 SGHRS and CDR2 YFSETQ. This CDR3 is 14 amino acids long. The CDR3 loop is CASSQDREADTQYF. The CDR3 DNA is TGCGCCAGCAGCCAAGACAGGGAAGCAGATACGCAGTATTTT.

The chain recombines TRBV15 with TRBJ2-7; 10 bases are a match to TRBD2. With 3 bases clipped from V and 6 bases from J, the junction kept 8 bases outside the gene matches. The CDR3 is 15 amino acids. In germline, CDR1 is LNHNV, CDR2 YYDKDF (reference sequence). CDR3 residues: CATSSLASGSGEQYF. As DNA, the CDR3 is TGTGCCACCAGCAGTTTAGCTAGCGGGAGCGGCGAGCAGTACTTC.

This clone appeared a single time. The chain has TRBV5-1 and TRBJ2-3; 12 bases match TRBD1. This CDR3 has 16 amino acids. V was clipped by 3 bases and J by 4 bases; unmatched bases: 6. Germline values: CDR1 SGHRS, CDR2 YFSETQ. The CDR3 reads CASSSGTGGKSDTQYF. In DNA, the CDR3 is TGCGCCAGCAGCTCCGGGACAGGGGGCAAGTCAGATACGCAGTATTTT.

The V and J genes are TRBV7-3 and TRBJ2-1; possibly TRBD1 for D (6 bases). V was pared by 3 bases and J by 8 bases, with 11 bases between. The CDR3 is 13 amino acids. Germline CDR1 reads SGHTA; CDR2 reads FQGTGA. In DNA, the CDR3 is TGTGCCAGCAGCTTTGACAGGTACTATGAGCAGTTCTTC. Protein: CASSFDRYYEQFF.

This rearrangement joins TRBV7-2 to TRBJ2-3, with a tentative D call TRBD2 (6 bases). The CDR3 is 18 amino acids. Germline loops: CDR1 SGHTA, CDR2 FQGNSA. V was cut by 5 bases and J by 4 bases, with 25 bases left in between. CDR3 coding DNA: TGTGCCAGCAGCCCGAGACAGATCCTATCGCCGGGGGCAGATACGCAGTATTTT. It translates to CASSPRQILSPGADTQYF.

This clone was seen only once. The CDR3 region is CASRDGRVSNQPQHF. CDR3 bases: TGTGCCAGCAGAGACGGACGGGTTAGCAATCAGCCCCAGCATTTT. The chain carries TRBV6-5 and TRBJ1-5; unclear D gene. With 6 bases removed from V and 0 bases from J, the gap between germline ends came to 12 bases. Germline CDR1 is MNHEY and CDR2 is SVGAGI. The CDR3 length is 15 residues.

CDR3 coding DNA: TGTGCCAGCAGTTACTCGATGGGGTCCTCTGGAAACACCATATATTTT. The encoded protein is CASSYSMGSSGNTIYF. The chain uses TRBV6-5 and TRBJ1-3, with no clear D. Trimming removed 0 bases from V and 0 bases from J, with 9 bases in between. This CDR3 comprises 16 residues. Per germline, CDR1 MNHEY and CDR2 SVGAGI.

The rearrangement uses TRBV7-9 and TRBJ1-5, with D maybe TRBD1 (5 bases). Germline V gene sequence: CDR1 SEHNR, CDR2 FQNEAQ (reference sequence). The CDR3 runs 15 residues. Trimming shortened V by 0 bases and J by 5 bases, and 11 bases separated the two germline ends. CDR3 in amino acids: CASSLAVGAHQPQHF. The CDR3 region has the DNA TGTGCCAGCAGCTTAGCGGTCGGGGCCCATCAGCCCCAGCATTTT.

This clone was observed a handful of times. The sample has other DNA sequences that encode this CDR3 too. The chain carries TRBV11-2 and TRBJ2-2; no definite D call. The V gene lost 3 bases and the J gene lost 3 bases, with 2 bases spanning the gap. The CDR3 loop spans 12 amino acids. From germline, CDR1 is SGHAT and CDR2 FQNNGV. CDR3 DNA sequence: TGTGCCAGCAGCTTGGACACCGGGGAGCTGTTTTTT. Amino acid sequence: CASSLDTGELFF.

With respect to this clone: The sample contains more than one DNA sequence encoding this CDR3. The chain employs TRBV5-1 and TRBJ1-1, with D uncertain. V lost 3 bases and J 0 bases, leaving 6 bases between the germline ends. Germline V CDR1 and CDR2: SGHRS, YFSETQ. The CDR3 totals 13 residues. CDR3 loop: CASSSSLNTEAFF. The CDR3 DNA reads TGCGCCAGCAGCTCGAGCCTGAACACTGAAGCTTTCTTT. Combining the CDR3 with reference TRBV5-1 and TRBJ1-1 gives the whole variable domain KAGVTQTPRYLIKTRGQQVTLSCSPISGHRSVSWYQQTPGQGLQFLFEYFSETQRNKGNFPGRFSGRQFSNSRSEMNVSTLELGDSALYLCASSSSLNTEAFFGQGTRLTVV.

J is TRBJ1-6 and V is TRBV7-2, with D unclear. This CDR3 region has 12 residues. Deletions cut 7 bases from V and 13 bases from J, with 14 bases between. Germline CDR1 SGHTA, CDR2 FQGNSA. For the CDR3, the DNA is TGTGCCAGCACCGCAAACCATGGGCCCCTCCACTTT. Translation: CASTANHGPLHF.

This chain links TRBV7-9 with TRBJ2-5; 7 nucleotides agree with TRBD1. Per germline, CDR1 SEHNR and CDR2 FQNEAQ (reference sequence). J lost 1 base, V lost 5 bases, and 10 bases had no gene match. The CDR3 runs 16 residues. CDR3 bases: TGTGCCAGCAGCACCCGACAGGGTCGGGCCCAAGAGACCCAGTACTTC. Its translation: CASSTRQGRAQETQYF.